Listed here are 29 T cell receptor beta chains from one sample, sequenced in a study of molecular identifiers for immune sequencing clone quantification. MiXCR, applied by TCRdb to the PCR reads, yields one record per CDR3 protein. The table shows about 500,000 distinct CDR3 sequences, with less than 30% occurring only once. Sample: naive CD8+ T cells from blood, with Jurkat cell RNA spiked in. The subset here: FACS-sorted CD8+CD4-CCR7+CD45RA+ naive T cells. Source of these receptors: a human donor in good health. Some libraries in this study had Jurkat cell RNA spiked in.

With regard to this clonotype: The conserved closing phenylalanine or tryptophan is absent in this CDR3, likely reflecting a read error. CDR3 coding DNA: TGCAGCGTTGATGATCTAGGGCAGGAGGGCACAGATACGCAGTATTCT. Its translation: CSVDDLGQEGTDTQYS. V and J are TRBV29-1 and TRBJ2-3; a possible D gene is TRBD2 (5 bases). With 3 bases removed from V and 1 base from J, the gap between germline ends came to 17 bases. The CDR3 sequence is 16 residues long. Germline V lookup: CDR1 SQVTM, CDR2 ANQGSEA.

This clonotype was seen at least ten times. The chain combines TRBV6-2 or TRBV6-3 with TRBJ2-2; D remains unclear. With 4 bases removed from V and 2 bases from J, the gap between germline ends came to 5 bases. CDR1 and CDR2 from the germline V gene are MNHEY and SVGEGT. This CDR3 comprises 13 residues. The CDR3 is CASSFINTGELFF. CDR3 nucleotide sequence: TGTGCCAGCAGTTTTATTAACACCGGGGAGCTGTTTTTT.

The rearrangement links TRBV24-1 to TRBJ2-3, with D possibly matching TRBD2 (6 bases). The CDR3 runs to 16 residues. V was pared by 1 base and J by 6 bases, with 16 bases between. Germline values: CDR1 KGHDR, CDR2 SFDVKD. CDR3 bases: TGTGCCACCAGTGATTTTCTAGGAGGGAATTCGGATACGCAGTATTTT. This gives the protein CATSDFLGGNSDTQYF.

This clonotype was counted between two and nine times. The rearrangement joins TRBV10-2 to TRBJ2-1; 9 bases map to TRBD2. Trimming took 1 base from V and 9 from J; bases not matched to a gene: 7. CDR1 and CDR2 (germline): WSHSY, SAAADI. The CDR3 has 15 residues. The CDR3 DNA reads as TGCGCCAGCAGTGAGTTGCGGGAGGGCCGTGTTGAGCAGTTCTTC. This translates into CASSELREGRVEQFF.

Comments on this clonotype: This clone may be a read error of a much larger clone one base away. The DNA for the CDR3 is TGCGCCAGCTGCTTGGAGGGGACTAGCCTGGGATATGAGCAGTTCTTC. It specifies CASCLEGTSLGYEQFF. The chain recombines TRBV5-1 with TRBJ2-1, with TRBD2 identical over 9 bases. This CDR3 region has 16 residues. Germline assignment: CDR1 SGHRS and CDR2 YFSETQ. Supplemented by reference TRBV5-1 and TRBJ2-1, the full variable domain reads KAGVTQTPRYLIKTRGQQVTLSCSPISGHRSVSWYQQTPGQGLQFLFEYFSETQRNKGNFPGRFSGRQFSNSRSEMNVSTLELGDSALYLCASCLEGTSLGYEQFFGPGTRLTVL.

The chain uses TRBV5-1 and TRBJ2-7; no clear D gene. The V end lost 4 bases, the J end lost 4 bases, and 21 bases lay between the germline ends. CDR1 is SGHRS, CDR2 YFSETQ, per germline. The CDR3 contains 16 residues. CDR3 region: CASSDPEYTYVYEQYF. In DNA form, the CDR3 reads TGCGCCAGCAGCGACCCAGAATACACGTACGTTTACGAGCAGTACTTC.

A note on this clonotype: At one end the junction does not follow the germline gene, possibly because of a read error. The J gene is TRBJ2-2, the V gene TRBV9; maybe TRBD2 (5 bases). CDR3 length equals 13 residues. The germline gives CDR1 SGDLS, CDR2 YYNGEE. CDR3 coding DNA: TGTGCCAGCAGCGTAGCCGACACCGGGGAGCTGTCTTTT. Its translation is CASSVADTGELSF.

The chain joins TRBV20-1 to TRBJ2-7; D perhaps matches TRBD1 (6 bases). Trimming shortened V by 0 bases and J by 0 bases, and 9 bases separated the two germline ends. CDR3 length: 14 residues. CDR1 DFQATT and CDR2 SNEGSKA come from the germline V gene (reference sequence). CDR3 sequence reads: CSARDTGSSYEQYF. For the CDR3, the DNA is TGCAGTGCTAGAGATACAGGGAGCTCCTACGAGCAGTACTTC.

This clonotype showed up many times. This chain joins TRBV28 and TRBJ2-5; D gene uncertain. V gave up 3 bases and J gave up 2 bases, with 19 bases separating them. The CDR3 totals 17 residues. In germline, CDR1 is MDHEN, CDR2 SYDVKM. CDR3: CASSFVFQKKGQETQYF. The CDR3 DNA is TGTGCCAGCAGTTTTGTCTTCCAAAAGAAAGGGCAAGAGACCCAGTACTTC. The whole variable domain, remainder taken from reference TRBV28 and TRBJ2-5, is DVKVTQSSRYLVKRTGEKVFLECVQDMDHENMFWYRQDPGLGLRLIYFSYDVKMKEKGDIPEGYSVSREKKERFSLILESASTNQTSMYLCASSFVFQKKGQETQYFGPGTRLLVL.

The gene calls are TRBV5-4 and TRBJ2-7; TRBD1 matches at 11 bases. Losses at the gene ends were 5 bases for V and 2 bases for J; bases not matched to a gene: 6. Per the germline V gene, CDR1 is SGHNT and CDR2 is YYREEE (reference sequence). There are 15 residues in the CDR3. The CDR3 region is CASRRTGGDPYEQYF. The CDR3 DNA reads as TGTGCCAGCAGGCGGACAGGGGGCGACCCCTACGAGCAGTACTTC.

A remark on this clonotype: One junction end disagrees with the germline gene, perhaps due to a read error. CDR3 DNA sequence: TGTACCAGCAGCCTCGCTAGCGGGAGGATTGACAATGAGCAGTTCTTC. Translated, it gives CTSSLASGRIDNEQFF. This sequence joins TRBV4-2 and TRBJ2-1; TRBD2 aligns across 11 bases. The CDR3 totals 16 residues. Germline lookup yields CDR1 LGHNA and CDR2 YNFKEQ.

This clonotype was counted a few times. The J gene is TRBJ2-5, the V gene TRBV19, with 10 bases identical to TRBD2. Per the germline V gene, CDR1 is LNHDA and CDR2 is SQIVND (reference sequence). Germline trimming cut 3 bases from V and 1 base from J; bases unmatched to any gene: 2. This CDR3 has 15 residues. CDR3 loop: CASSIASGGQETQYF. In DNA form, the CDR3 reads TGTGCCAGTAGTATTGCTAGCGGGGGCCAAGAGACCCAGTACTTC.

This rearrangement joins TRBV24-1 to TRBJ1-2; D is perhaps TRBD1 (5 bases). This CDR3 has 12 amino acids. The germline V gene encodes CDR1 KGHDR and CDR2 SFDVKD. V lost 7 bases to trimming and J lost 4 bases, with 9 bases between them. Here the CDR3 reads CATSRDGYGYTF. CDR3 DNA: TGTGCCACCAGCCGGGACGGCTATGGCTACACCTTC.

The chain couples TRBV30 to TRBJ2-7; 12 bases map to TRBD2. Germline V lookup: CDR1 GTSNPN, CDR2 SVGIG (reference sequence). This CDR3 spans 15 amino acids. Trimming at V came to 2 bases and at J to 3 bases, leaving 5 bases not matched to a gene. In nucleotides, the CDR3 is TGTGCCTGGAGTACAGGACTAGCGGGGAACTACGAGCAGTACTTC. Its protein product is CAWSTGLAGNYEQYF.

This clonotype was recorded at least ten times. The V and J genes are TRBV5-1 and TRBJ1-1; 8 bases map to TRBD1. Germline V CDR1 and CDR2: SGHRS, YFSETQ. V shed 4 bases and J 8 bases; nucleotides not matched to a gene: 10. CDR3 length: 14 amino acids. The CDR3 here is CASSPDRGLLEAFF. The CDR3 DNA follows: TGCGCCAGCAGCCCCGACAGGGGCCTATTAGAAGCTTTCTTT.

This clonotype showed up just a few times. The genes are TRBV6-5 and TRBJ2-2; D remains unclear. The V gene lost 6 bases and the J gene lost 5 bases, with 16 bases spanning the gap. The CDR3 has 15 residues. Looked up from germline, CDR1 is MNHEY and CDR2 is SVGAGI. This CDR3 is CASRKGRSGTGELFF. The DNA for the CDR3 is TGTGCCAGCAGAAAGGGCCGCTCCGGGACCGGGGAGCTGTTTTTT.

The rearrangement links TRBV27 to TRBJ2-3, with 8 bases fitting TRBD2. V shed 5 bases, J shed 0 bases, and the junction held 10 bases outside the gene matches. Germline-derived CDR1 and CDR2 are MNHEY and SMNVEV (reference sequence). This CDR3 is built from 17 residues. The CDR3 nucleotides are TGTGCCAGCAGTCCCAACGGCGGGGGGTATAGCACAGATACGCAGTATTTT. Residues: CASSPNGGGYSTDTQYF.

Comments on this clonotype: This clone may be a read error of a much larger clone one base away. It is likely a read error, because the conserved phenylalanine at the end of the CDR3 is missing. The chain is built from TRBV4-1 and TRBJ1-2; D gene ambiguous. CDR1 and CDR2 from the germline V gene are MGHRA and YSYEKL. The CDR3 contains 15 residues. Trimming took off 1 base at V and 4 bases at J, with 13 bases between the two ends. The CDR3 coding sequence is TGCGCCAGCAGCCAAGGGGCGGACGCCGCCTATGGCTACACCTAC. Translated: CASSQGADAAYGYTY.

This clonotype was seen a few times. The J gene is TRBJ1-1, the V gene TRBV25-1; 12 positions match TRBD1. J gave up 6 bases and V 6 bases, and 8 bases lay outside the gene matches. This CDR3 is 15 amino acids long. Germline CDR1 is MGHDK and CDR2 is SYGVNS. This CDR3 is CASSRDRGLRAEAFF. The CDR3 coding sequence is TGTGCCAGCAGCCGGGACAGGGGGCTTCGCGCTGAAGCTTTCTTT.

This clonotype was counted between two and nine times. The V call is TRBV19, the J call TRBJ2-1; 8 bases are a match to TRBD1. Germline V gene data show CDR1 as LNHDA and CDR2 as SQIVND (reference sequence). The CDR3 contains 18 residues. J lost 5 bases, V lost 5 bases, and 17 bases had no gene match. The CDR3 loop reads CASSVNLIQGASNNEQFF. CDR3 nucleotides: TGTGCCAGTAGTGTAAACCTAATTCAGGGGGCCTCGAACAATGAGCAGTTCTTC.

The chain carries TRBV5-1 and TRBJ1-1, with 10 nucleotides matching TRBD1. Germline CDR1 SGHRS, CDR2 YFSETQ. This CDR3 spans 14 amino acids. V was clipped by 5 bases and J by 4 bases; unmatched bases: 5. This chain's CDR3 is CASSTGQGTTEAFF. Written as DNA, the CDR3 is TGCGCCAGCAGTACGGGACAGGGGACCACTGAAGCTTTCTTT.

This clonotype was seen many times. The chain joins TRBV18 to TRBJ2-3, with TRBD1 as a possible D gene (6 bases). Between the trimmed V and J ends, which lost 5 bases and 3 bases, there was a span of 15 bases. CDR3 length equals 15 residues. In germline, CDR1 is KGHSH, CDR2 LQKENI. Written as DNA, the CDR3 is TGTGCCAGCTCAAATCCAGGGGATTTGACAGATACGCAGTATTTT. It is translated as CASSNPGDLTDTQYF.

CDR3 sequence (DNA): TGTGCCAGCAGCCAAAGATGGGGGATGAACACTGAAGCTTTCTTT. Translation gives CASSQRWGMNTEAFF. The chain uses TRBV3-1 and TRBJ1-1; the D gene is possibly TRBD1 (5 bases). Germline V gene data show CDR1 as LGHDT and CDR2 as YNNKEL (reference sequence). Trimming cost V 2 bases and J 0 bases, with 10 bases left between them. The CDR3 extends over 15 amino acids.

This clonotype was observed many times. The chain joins TRBV12-5 to TRBJ1-1; the D is unclear. The V gene lost 1 base and the J gene lost 2 bases, with 11 bases spanning the gap. This CDR3 has 15 residues. CDR1 is LGHNT, CDR2 FRNRAP, per germline. The CDR3 spells CASGLDLVLNTEAFF. In DNA, the CDR3 is TGTGCTAGTGGTTTGGATTTAGTTTTAAACACTGAAGCTTTCTTT.

This sequence joins TRBV15 and TRBJ2-1, with D perhaps TRBD1 or TRBD2 (5 bases each). This CDR3 comprises 17 residues. V lost 0 bases and J 2 bases, leaving 14 bases between the germline ends. The germline gives CDR1 LNHNV, CDR2 YYDKDF (reference sequence). The CDR3 DNA is TGTGCCACCAGCAGAGATCTCGGGGCAGAGGCCTACAATGAGCAGTTCTTC. Amino acids: CATSRDLGAEAYNEQFF.

To note about this clonotype: Sequence at one end of the junction differs from germline and may be a read error. The genes are TRBV12-3 or TRBV12-4 and TRBJ2-2; no definite D call. The CDR3 consists of 14 residues. The CDR3 coding sequence is TGTGCCGGCAGTTTAATCTCGTGGACCGGGGAGCTGTTTTTT. Amino acid sequence: CAGSLISWTGELFF.

The chain links TRBV19 to TRBJ1-5, with 9 bases identical to TRBD1. The J segment lost 7 bases and the V segment lost 3 bases, leaving 7 bases of the junction unmatched. CDR1 is LNHDA, CDR2 SQIVND, per germline (reference sequence). The CDR3 loop spans 15 amino acids. The CDR3 loop is CASSMATGGGQPQHF. The CDR3 DNA sequence: TGTGCCAGTAGTATGGCGACAGGGGGGGGACAGCCCCAGCATTTT.

This clonotype was counted at least ten times. V is TRBV7-2 and J is TRBJ2-3; D might be TRBD2 (6 bases). V lost 4 bases and J lost 9, with 11 bases in between. This CDR3 is 12 amino acids long. In germline, CDR1 is SGHTA, CDR2 FQGNSA. DNA of the CDR3: TGTGCCAGCAGCTCGGACTATTCGACGCAGTATTTT. Its protein is CASSSDYSTQYF.

The V and J genes are TRBV20-1 and TRBJ1-5; D is perhaps TRBD1 (5 bases). The CDR3 consists of 14 residues. V lost 3 bases and J 8 bases, leaving 17 bases between the germline ends. Germline CDR1 and CDR2: DFQATT and SNEGSKA (reference sequence). The CDR3 loop is CSARGPGLVEPQHF. CDR3 nucleotide sequence: TGCAGTGCTAGGGGGCCAGGGTTGGTGGAGCCCCAGCATTTT.